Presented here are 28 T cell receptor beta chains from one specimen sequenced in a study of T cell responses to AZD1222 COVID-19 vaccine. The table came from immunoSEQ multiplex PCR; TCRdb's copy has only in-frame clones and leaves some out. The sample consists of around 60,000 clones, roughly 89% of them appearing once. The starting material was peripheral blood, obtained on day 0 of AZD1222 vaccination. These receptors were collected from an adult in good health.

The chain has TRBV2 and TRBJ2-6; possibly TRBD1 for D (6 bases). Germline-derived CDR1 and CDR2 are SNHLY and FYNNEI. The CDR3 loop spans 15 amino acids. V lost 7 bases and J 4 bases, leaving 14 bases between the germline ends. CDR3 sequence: CASTLQGSGANVLTF. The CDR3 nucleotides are TGTGCCAGCACCTTACAGGGTTCCGGGGCCAACGTCCTGACTTTC.

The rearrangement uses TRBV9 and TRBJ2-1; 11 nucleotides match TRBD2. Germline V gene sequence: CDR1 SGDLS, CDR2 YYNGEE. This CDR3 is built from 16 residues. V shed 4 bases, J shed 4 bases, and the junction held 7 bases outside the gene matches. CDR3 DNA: TGTGCCAGCAGCCTTTCCCTAGCGGGGGGTTACAATGAGCAGTTCTTC. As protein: CASSLSLAGGYNEQFF.

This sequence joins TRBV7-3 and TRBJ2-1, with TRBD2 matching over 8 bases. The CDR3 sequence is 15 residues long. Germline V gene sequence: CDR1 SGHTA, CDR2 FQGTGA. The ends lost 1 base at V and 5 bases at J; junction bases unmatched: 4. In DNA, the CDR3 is TGTGCCAGCAGCTTAAGGCGGGGGGAGAACAATGAGCAGTTCTTC. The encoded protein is CASSLRRGENNEQFF.

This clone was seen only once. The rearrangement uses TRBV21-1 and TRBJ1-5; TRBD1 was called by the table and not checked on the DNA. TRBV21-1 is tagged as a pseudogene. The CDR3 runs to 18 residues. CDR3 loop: CASSNRKGDRASNQPQHF. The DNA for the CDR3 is TGTGCCAGCAGCAACCGAAAGGGGGACAGAGCCAGCAATCAGCCCCAGCATTTT.

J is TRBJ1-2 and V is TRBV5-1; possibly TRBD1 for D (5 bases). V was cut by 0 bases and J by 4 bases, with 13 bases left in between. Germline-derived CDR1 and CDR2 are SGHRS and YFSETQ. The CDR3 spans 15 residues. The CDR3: CASSLEPGMAYGYTF. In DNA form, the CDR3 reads TGCGCCAGCAGCTTGGAGCCAGGGATGGCCTATGGCTACACCTTC.

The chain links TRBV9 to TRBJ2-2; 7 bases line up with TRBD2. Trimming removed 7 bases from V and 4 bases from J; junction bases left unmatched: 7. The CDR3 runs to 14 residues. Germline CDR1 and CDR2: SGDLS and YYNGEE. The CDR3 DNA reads TGTGCCAGCGAACCGGGGGGTGGCACCGGGGAGCTGTTTTTT. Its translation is CASEPGGGTGELFF.

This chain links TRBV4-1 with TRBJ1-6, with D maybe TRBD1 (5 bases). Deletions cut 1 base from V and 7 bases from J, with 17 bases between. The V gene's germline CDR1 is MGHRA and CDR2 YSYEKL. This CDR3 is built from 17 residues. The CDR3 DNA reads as TGCGCCAGCAGCCAAGGCCGGGACCCCCGAGGGAATTCACCCCTCCACTTT. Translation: CASSQGRDPRGNSPLHF.

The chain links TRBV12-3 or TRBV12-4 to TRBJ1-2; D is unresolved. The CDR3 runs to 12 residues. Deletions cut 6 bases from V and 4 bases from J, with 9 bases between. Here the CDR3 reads CASRREIYGYTF. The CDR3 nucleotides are TGTGCCAGCAGGCGGGAAATCTATGGCTACACCTTC.

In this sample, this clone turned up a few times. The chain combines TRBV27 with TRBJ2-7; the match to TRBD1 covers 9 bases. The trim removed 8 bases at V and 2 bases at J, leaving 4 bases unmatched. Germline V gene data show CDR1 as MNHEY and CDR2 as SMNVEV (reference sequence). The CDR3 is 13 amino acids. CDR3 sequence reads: CASRDRATYEQYF. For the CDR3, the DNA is TGTGCCAGCCGGGACAGGGCGACCTACGAGCAGTACTTC.

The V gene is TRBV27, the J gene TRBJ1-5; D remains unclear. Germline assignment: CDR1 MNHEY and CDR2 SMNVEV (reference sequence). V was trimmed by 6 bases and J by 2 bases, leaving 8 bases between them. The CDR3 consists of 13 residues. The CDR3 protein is CASSPSGNQPQHF. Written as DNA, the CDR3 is TGTGCCAGCAGCCCTTCGGGCAATCAGCCCCAGCATTTT.

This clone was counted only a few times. CDR3 nucleotides: TGCAGTGCGACAGGGTTATATGGCTACACCTTC. This translates into CSATGLYGYTF. This chain uses TRBV20-1 with TRBJ1-2; 7 bases are a match to TRBD1. The germline CDR1 and CDR2 sequences are DFQATT and SNEGSKA (reference sequence). CDR3 size: 11 residues. V dropped 6 bases and J dropped 5; count of bases not matched to a gene: 3.

CDR3 sequence (DNA): TGCAGCCAAAGCGGGGGTACTTGGGATGAGCAGTTCTTC. Amino acids: CSQSGGTWDEQFF. The rearrangement uses TRBV29-1 and TRBJ2-1, with 8 bases lining up with TRBD2. The CDR3 runs to 13 residues. Trimming cost V 8 bases and J 8 bases; bases outside gene matches: 11. Germline V gives CDR1 SQVTM, CDR2 ANQGSEA.

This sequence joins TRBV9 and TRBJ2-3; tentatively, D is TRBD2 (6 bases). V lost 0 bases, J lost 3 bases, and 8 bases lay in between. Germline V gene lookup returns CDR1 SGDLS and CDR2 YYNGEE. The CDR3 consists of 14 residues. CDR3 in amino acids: CASSVAGVTDTQYF. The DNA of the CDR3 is TGTGCCAGCAGCGTAGCGGGGGTAACAGATACGCAGTATTTT.

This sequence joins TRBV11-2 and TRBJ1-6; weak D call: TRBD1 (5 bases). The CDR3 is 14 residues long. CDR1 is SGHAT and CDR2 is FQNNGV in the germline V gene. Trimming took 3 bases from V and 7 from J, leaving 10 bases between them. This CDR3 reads CASSLIRENSPLHF. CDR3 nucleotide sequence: TGTGCCAGCAGCTTGATCAGGGAGAATTCACCCCTCCACTTT.

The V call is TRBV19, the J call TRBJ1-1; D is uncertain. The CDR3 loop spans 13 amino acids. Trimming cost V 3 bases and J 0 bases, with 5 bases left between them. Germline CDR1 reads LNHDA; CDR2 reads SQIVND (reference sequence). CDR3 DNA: TGTGCCAGTAGTATTAATATGAACACTGAAGCTTTCTTT. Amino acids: CASSINMNTEAFF.

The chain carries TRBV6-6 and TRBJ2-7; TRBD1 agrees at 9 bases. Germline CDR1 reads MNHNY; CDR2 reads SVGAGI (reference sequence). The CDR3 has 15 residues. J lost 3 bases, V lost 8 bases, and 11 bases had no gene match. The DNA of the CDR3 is TGTGCCAGCGCCCATCCCGGGACAGGGTTCTACGAGCAGTACTTC. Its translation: CASAHPGTGFYEQYF.

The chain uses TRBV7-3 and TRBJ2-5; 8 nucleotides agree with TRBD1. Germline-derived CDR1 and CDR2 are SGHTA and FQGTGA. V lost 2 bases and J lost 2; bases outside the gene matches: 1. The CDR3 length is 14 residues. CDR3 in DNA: TGTGCCAGCAGCTTACAGGGGGCGCAAGAGACCCAGTACTTC. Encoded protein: CASSLQGAQETQYF.

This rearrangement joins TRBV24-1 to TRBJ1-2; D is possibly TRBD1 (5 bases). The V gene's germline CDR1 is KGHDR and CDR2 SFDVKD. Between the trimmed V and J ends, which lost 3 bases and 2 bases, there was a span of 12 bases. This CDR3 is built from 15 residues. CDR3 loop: CATSDPGTANYGYTF. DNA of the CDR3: TGTGCCACCAGTGATCCCGGGACCGCGAACTATGGCTACACCTTC.

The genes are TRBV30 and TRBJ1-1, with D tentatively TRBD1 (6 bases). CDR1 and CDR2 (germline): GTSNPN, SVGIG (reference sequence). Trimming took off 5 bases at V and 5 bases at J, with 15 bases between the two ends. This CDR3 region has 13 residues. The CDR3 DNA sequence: TGTGCCTGGGACTCTGAAGGGGGAACTGAAGCTTTCTTT. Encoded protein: CAWDSEGGTEAFF.

The CDR3 spells CARKGRLNTEAFF. The CDR3 coding sequence is TGTGCCAGGAAGGGACGGCTAAACACTGAAGCTTTCTTT. The gene calls are TRBV13 and TRBJ1-1; possibly TRBD1 for D (5 bases). The CDR3 length is 13 residues. Germline CDR1 PRHDT, CDR2 FYEKMQ (reference sequence). Trimming removed 9 bases from V and 2 bases from J, with 13 bases in between.

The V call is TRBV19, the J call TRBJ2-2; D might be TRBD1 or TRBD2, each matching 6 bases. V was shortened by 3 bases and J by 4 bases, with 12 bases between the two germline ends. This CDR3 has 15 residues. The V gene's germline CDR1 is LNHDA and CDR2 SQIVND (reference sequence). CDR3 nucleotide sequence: TGTGCCAGTAGTATGTTGGGGGGCGGCACCGGGGAGCTGTTTTTT. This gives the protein CASSMLGGGTGELFF. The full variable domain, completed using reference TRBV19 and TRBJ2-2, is DGGITQSPKYLFRKEGQNVTLSCEQNLNHDAMYWYRQDPGQGLRLIYYSQIVNDFQKGDIAEGYSVSREKKESFPLTVTSAQKNPTAFYLCASSMLGGGTGELFFGEGSRLTVL.

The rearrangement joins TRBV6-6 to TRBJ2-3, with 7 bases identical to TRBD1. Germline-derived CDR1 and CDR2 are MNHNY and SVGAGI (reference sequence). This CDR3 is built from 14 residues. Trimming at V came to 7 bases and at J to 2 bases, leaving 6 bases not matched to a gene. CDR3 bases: TGTGCCAGCACCCCGGGACAGCTCACAGATACGCAGTATTTT. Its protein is CASTPGQLTDTQYF.

The CDR3 sequence is CASSFGPAGANVLTF. The CDR3 nucleotides read TGTGCCAGCAGCTTTGGTCCCGCCGGGGCCAACGTCCTGACTTTC. V is TRBV7-2 and J is TRBJ2-6; D is undetermined. CDR3 length equals 15 residues. V lost 3 bases and J lost 4, with 10 bases in between. Germline CDR1 SGHTA, CDR2 FQGNSA. Full variable domain (outside the CDR3, taken from reference TRBV7-2 and TRBJ2-6): GAGVSQSPSNKVTEKGKDVELRCDPISGHTALYWYRQSLGQGLEFLIYFQGNSAPDKSGLPSDRFSAERTGGSVSTLTIQRTQQEDSAVYLCASSFGPAGANVLTFGAGSRLTVL.

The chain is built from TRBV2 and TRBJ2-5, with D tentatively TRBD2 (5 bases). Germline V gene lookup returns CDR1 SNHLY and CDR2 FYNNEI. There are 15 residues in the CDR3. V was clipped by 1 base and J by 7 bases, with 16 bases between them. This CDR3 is CASSEETARSGTQYF. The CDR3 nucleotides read TGTGCCAGCAGTGAAGAAACAGCTAGGAGCGGGACCCAGTACTTC.

The CDR3 protein is CASSFLPQGNEQFF. In DNA, the CDR3 is TGTGCCAGCAGTTTCCTTCCACAGGGTAATGAGCAGTTCTTC. This sequence joins TRBV6-5 and TRBJ2-1; D perhaps matches TRBD1 (6 bases). Trimming cost V 4 bases and J 7 bases, with 14 bases left between them. This CDR3 is built from 14 residues. CDR1 and CDR2 (germline): MNHEY, SVGAGI.

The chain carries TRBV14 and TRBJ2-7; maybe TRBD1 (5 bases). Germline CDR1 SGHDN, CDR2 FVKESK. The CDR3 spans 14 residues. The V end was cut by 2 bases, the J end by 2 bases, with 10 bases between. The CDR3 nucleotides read TGTGCCAGCAGCCAACAGGGTAGGGCCTACGAGCAGTACTTC. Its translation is CASSQQGRAYEQYF.

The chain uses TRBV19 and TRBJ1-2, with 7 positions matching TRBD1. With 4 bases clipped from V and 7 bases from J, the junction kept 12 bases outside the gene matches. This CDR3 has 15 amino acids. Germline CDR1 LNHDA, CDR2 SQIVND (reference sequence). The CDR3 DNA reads TGTGCCAGTAGTAAGGGGGCAGGGGATATCCGTGGCTACACCTTC. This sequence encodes CASSKGAGDIRGYTF.

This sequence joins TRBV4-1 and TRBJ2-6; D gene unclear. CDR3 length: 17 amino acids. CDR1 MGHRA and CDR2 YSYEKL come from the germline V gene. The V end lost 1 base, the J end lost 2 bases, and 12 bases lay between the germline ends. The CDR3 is CASSQAPEAAGANVLTF. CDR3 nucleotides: TGCGCCAGCAGCCAAGCCCCCGAGGCGGCTGGGGCCAACGTCCTGACTTTC.